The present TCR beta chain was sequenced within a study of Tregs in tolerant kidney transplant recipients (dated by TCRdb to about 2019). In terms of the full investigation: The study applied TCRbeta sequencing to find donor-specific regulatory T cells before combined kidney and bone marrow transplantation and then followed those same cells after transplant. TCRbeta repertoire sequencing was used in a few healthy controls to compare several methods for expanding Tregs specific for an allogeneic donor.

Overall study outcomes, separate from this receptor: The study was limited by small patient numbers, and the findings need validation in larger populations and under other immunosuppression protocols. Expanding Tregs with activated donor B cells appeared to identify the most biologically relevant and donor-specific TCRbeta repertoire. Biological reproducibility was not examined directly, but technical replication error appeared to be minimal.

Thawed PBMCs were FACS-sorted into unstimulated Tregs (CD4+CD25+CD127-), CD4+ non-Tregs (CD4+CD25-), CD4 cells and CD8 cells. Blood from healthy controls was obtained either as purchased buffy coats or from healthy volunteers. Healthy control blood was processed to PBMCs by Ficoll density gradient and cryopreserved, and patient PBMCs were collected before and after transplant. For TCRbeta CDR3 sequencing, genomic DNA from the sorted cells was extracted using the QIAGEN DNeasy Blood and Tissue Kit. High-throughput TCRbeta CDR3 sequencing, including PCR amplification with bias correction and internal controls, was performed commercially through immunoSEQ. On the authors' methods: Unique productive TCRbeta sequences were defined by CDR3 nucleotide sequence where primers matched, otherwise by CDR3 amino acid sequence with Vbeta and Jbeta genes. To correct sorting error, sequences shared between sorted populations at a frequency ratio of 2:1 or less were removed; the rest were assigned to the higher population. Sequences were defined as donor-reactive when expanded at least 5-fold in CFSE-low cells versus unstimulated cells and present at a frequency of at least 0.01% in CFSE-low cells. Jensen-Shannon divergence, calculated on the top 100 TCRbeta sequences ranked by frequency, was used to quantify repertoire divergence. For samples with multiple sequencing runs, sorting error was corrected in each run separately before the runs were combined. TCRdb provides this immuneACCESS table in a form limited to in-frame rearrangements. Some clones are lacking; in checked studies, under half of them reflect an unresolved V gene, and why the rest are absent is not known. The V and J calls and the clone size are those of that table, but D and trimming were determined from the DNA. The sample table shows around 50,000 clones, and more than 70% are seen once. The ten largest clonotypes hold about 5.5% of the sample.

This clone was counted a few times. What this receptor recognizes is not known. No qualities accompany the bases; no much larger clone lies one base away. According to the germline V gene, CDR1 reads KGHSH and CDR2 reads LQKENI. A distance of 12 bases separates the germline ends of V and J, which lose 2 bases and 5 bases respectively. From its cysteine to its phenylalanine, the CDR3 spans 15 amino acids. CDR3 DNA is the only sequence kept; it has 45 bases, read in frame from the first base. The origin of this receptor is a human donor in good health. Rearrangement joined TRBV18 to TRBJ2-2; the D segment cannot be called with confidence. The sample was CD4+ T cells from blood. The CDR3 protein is CASSPAPDWTGELFF. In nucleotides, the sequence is TGTGCCAGCTCACCAGCCCCCGATTGGACCGGGGAGCTGTTTTTT.